This T cell receptor (beta chain) came from a study of CD8 T cells in Susac syndrome. The authors reverse transcribed 0.5 to 1 ug RNA with random hexamers. TCRdb recomputed calls from the immunoSEQ multiplex PCR reads with MiXCR, one row per CDR3 protein. The sample has a few hundred thousand distinct CDR3 sequences, 85% seen once. The CDR3 is 15 amino acids. V was clipped by 5 bases and J by 2 bases; unmatched bases: 8. Germline CDR1 reads MNHEY; CDR2 reads SVGAGI. This chain uses TRBV6-5 with TRBJ1-2; 7 positions agree with TRBD1. The source of this sequence is a human donor with multiple sclerosis. The specimen sequenced was CD8+ T cells from PBMCs. In DNA form, the CDR3 reads TGTGCCAGCAGTCCTGACAGGGTAGAGAACTATGGCTACACCTTC. Its translation is CASSPDRVENYGYTF.